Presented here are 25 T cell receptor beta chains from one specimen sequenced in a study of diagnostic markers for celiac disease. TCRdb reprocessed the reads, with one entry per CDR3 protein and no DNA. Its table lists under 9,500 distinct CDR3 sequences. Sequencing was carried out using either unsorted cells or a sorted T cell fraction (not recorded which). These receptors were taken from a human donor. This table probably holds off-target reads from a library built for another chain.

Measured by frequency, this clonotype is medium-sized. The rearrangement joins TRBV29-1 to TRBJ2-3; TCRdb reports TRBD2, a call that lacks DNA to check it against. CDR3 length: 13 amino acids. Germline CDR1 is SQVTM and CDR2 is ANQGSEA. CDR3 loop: CSVKTSGAYTQYF.

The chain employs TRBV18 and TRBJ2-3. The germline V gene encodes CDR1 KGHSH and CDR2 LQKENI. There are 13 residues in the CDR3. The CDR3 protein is CASSPLMMDTQYF. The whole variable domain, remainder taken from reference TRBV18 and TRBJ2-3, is NAGVMQNPRHLVRRRGQEARLRCSPMKGHSHVYWYRQLPEEGLKFMVYLQKENIIDESGMPKERFSAEFPKEGPSILRIQQVVRGDSAAYFCASSPLMMDTQYFGPGTRLTVL.

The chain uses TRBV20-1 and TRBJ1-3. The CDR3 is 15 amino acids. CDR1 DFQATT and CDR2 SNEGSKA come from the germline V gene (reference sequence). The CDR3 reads CSARVRAFSGNTIYF.

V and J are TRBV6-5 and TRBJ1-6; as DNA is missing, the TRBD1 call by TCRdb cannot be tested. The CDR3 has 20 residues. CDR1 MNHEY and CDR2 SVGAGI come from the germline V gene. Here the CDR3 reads CASSYGALYRGSGFGSPLHF.

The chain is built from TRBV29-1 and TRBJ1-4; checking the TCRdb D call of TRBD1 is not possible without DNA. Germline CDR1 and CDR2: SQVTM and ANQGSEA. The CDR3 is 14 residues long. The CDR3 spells CSVAGSGSTEKLFF.

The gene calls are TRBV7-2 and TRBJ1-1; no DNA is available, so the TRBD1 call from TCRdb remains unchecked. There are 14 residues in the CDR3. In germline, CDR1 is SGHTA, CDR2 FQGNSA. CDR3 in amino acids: CASRPRQGNTEAFF.

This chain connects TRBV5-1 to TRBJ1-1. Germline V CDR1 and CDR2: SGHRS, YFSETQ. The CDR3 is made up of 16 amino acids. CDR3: CASSAGPRGGYTEAFF.

CDR3 in amino acids: CSARELRPGSPLHF. The chain combines TRBV20-1 with TRBJ1-6. This CDR3 region has 14 residues. The germline V gene encodes CDR1 DFQATT and CDR2 SNEGSKA (reference sequence).

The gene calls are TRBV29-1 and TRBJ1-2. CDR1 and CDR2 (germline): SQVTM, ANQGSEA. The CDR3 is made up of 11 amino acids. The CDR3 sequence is CSVERTGGYTF.

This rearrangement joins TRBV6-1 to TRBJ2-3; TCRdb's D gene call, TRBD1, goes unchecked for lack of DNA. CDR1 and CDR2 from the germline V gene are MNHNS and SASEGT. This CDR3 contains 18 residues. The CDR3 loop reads CASRDSWDDRLITDTQYF.

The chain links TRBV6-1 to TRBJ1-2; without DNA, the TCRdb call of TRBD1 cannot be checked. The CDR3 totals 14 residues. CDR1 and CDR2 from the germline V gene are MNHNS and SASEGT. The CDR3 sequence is CASKGKTGARGYTF.

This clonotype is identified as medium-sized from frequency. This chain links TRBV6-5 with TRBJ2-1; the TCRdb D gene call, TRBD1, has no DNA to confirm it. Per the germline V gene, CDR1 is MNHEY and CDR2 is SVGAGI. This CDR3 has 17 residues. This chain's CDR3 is CASRNGENRVAGNEQFF.

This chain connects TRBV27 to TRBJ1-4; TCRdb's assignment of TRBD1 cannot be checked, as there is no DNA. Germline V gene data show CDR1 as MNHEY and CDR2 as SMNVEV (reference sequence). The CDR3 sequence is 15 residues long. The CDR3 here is CASSPDMGAFEKLFF.

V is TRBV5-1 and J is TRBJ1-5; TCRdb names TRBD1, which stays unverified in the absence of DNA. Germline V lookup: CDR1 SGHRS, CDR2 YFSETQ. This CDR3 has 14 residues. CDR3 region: CASSLGGSGQPQHF.

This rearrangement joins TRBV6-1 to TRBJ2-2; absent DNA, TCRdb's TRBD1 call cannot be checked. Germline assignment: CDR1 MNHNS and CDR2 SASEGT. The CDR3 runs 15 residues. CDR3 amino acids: CASSETGEGTGELFF.

CDR3 in amino acids: CAISLQLEKLFF. The chain carries TRBV10-3 and TRBJ1-4. From germline, CDR1 is ENHRY and CDR2 SYGVKD. CDR3 size: 12 residues.

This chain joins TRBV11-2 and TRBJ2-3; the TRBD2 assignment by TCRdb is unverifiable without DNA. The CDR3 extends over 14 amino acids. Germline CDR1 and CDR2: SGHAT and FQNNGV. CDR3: CASRAGGTPGTQYF.

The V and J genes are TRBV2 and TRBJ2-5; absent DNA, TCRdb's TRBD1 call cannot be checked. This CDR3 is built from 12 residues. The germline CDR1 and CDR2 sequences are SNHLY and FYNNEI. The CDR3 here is CASSERGGAAYF.

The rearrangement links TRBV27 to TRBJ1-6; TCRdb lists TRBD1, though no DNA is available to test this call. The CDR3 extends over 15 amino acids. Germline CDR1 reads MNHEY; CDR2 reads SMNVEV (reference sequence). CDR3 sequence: CASSTEGGNNSPLHF.

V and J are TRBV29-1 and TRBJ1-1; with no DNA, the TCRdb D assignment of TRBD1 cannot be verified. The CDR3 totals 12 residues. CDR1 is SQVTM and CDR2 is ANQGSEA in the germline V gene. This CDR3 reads CSVRTGNTEAFF.

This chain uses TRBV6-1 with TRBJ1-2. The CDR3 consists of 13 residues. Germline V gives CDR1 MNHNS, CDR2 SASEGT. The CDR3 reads CASSEARGWGYTF.

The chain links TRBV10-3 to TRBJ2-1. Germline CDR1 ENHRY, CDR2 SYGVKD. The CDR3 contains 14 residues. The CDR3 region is CAIKDRSSYNEQFF.

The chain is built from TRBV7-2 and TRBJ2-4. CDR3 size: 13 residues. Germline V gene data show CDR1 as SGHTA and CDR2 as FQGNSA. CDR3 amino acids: CASSLAEENIQYF.

The CDR3 sequence: CASSSRGDYNEQFF. The chain carries TRBV6-2 or TRBV6-3 and TRBJ2-1; TCRdb picks TRBD1, but there is no DNA to check that call. This CDR3 contains 14 residues. Looked up from germline, CDR1 is MNHEY and CDR2 is SVGEGT.

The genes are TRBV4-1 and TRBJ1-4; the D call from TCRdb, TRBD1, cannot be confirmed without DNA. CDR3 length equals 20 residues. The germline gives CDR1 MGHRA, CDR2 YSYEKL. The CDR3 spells CASSQDRFTGTGGVPEKLFF.